A selection of T cell receptor beta chains follows, all from one sample in a study of T cells in Graves' hyperthyroidism and ophthalmopathy. TCRdb reprocessed the multiplex PCR reads via MiXCR and lists one record per CDR3 protein. The sample includes roughly 200,000 distinct CDR3 sequences, approximately 20% of them seen just once. Specimen: blood. The receptors derive from a man aged 35 to 55 with Graves' hyperthyroidism. Both conserved end residues are part of each CDR3. A D gene is named only where the DNA matches it firmly. Rows give clone size only sometimes, using once, few, many, or a class for an expanded clone.

abundance	d_gene	v_gene	j_gene	CDR3nt	CDR3aa
-	-	TRBV6-2/TRBV6-3	TRBJ1-4	TGTGCCAGCAGTTACGAACAGGGAAGGACTAATGAAAAACTGTTTTTT	CASSYEQGRTNEKLFF
-	-	TRBV4-3	TRBJ2-1	TGCGCCAGCAGCCAACTACTCCGGGGGATCTACAATGAGCAGTTCTTC	CASSQLLRGIYNEQFF
many	TRBD1	TRBV20-1	TRBJ2-2	TGCAGTGCCCCGAGACGGCAGGGGGTACTCACCGGGGAGCTGTTTTTT	CSAPRRQGVLTGELFF
-	-	TRBV7-9	TRBJ2-7	TGTGCCAGCAGCTTTGGCAAGGTTACCTACGAGCAGTACTTC	CASSFGKVTYEQYF
few	-	TRBV7-9	TRBJ2-7	TGTGCCAGCAGCTTAAACGGGGCCGAGCAGTACTTC	CASSLNGAEQYF
many	TRBD1	TRBV7-3	TRBJ2-7	TGTGCCAGCAGCTTAGAAGGGACAGGACTGTACGAGCAGTACTTC	CASSLEGTGLYEQYF
many	-	TRBV11-2	TRBJ2-7	TGTGCCAGCAGCTTATTGATCAGGGCATCCTACGAGCAGTACTTC	CASSLLIRASYEQYF
many	-	TRBV12-3/TRBV12-4	TRBJ2-5	TGTGCCAGCAGTACTAGGAGGCGAGAGACCCAGTACTTC	CASSTRRRETQYF
many	-	TRBV7-6	TRBJ1-2	TGTGCCAGCAGCCCCACAAGTACGACATTGAGTGTGGGTGTCGGCTACACCTTC	CASSPTSTTLSVGVGYTF
many	TRBD1	TRBV18	TRBJ2-7	TGTGCCAGCTCACCTCCGGGACAGGGCATCGAGCAGTACTTC	CASSPPGQGIEQYF
-	TRBD2	TRBV3-1	TRBJ2-3	TGTGCCAGCAGCCCATCTAGCGGGGGGGCTGTAGATACGCAGTATTTT	CASSPSSGGAVDTQYF
many	TRBD1	TRBV28	TRBJ1-5	TGTGCCAGCAGTTTACGGACAGGCGGTGGGTCCCAGCATTTT	CASSLRTGGGSQHF
many	TRBD1	TRBV7-9	TRBJ2-2	TGTGCCAGCAGCTTACGCTGGGACAGGGGCCGCCGTTTAGGCACCGGGGAGCTGTTTTTT	CASSLRWDRGRRLGTGELFF
many	-	TRBV11-2	TRBJ2-1	TGTGCCAGCAGCTCCGTAAGGGGAGGCAATGAGCAGTTCTTC	CASSSVRGGNEQFF
many	TRBD2	TRBV7-9	TRBJ2-7	TGTGCCAGCAGCTTGCGGGGGGGAGGGGACGAGCAGTACTTC	CASSLRGGGDEQYF
-	-	TRBV9	TRBJ2-2	TGTGCCAGCGAGGGGAGTAACACCGGGGAGCTGTTTTTT	CASEGSNTGELFF
-	-	TRBV28	TRBJ1-2	TGTGCCAGCAGTTTACCAGGGTTCGGTGGCTACACCTTC	CASSLPGFGGYTF
many	-	TRBV15	TRBJ1-5	TGTGCCACCAGCAGTCAACCTCAGGCGGGGAATCAGCCCCAGCATTTT	CATSSQPQAGNQPQHF
-	-	TRBV12-3/TRBV12-4	TRBJ1-6	TGTGCCAGCAGTTTATCCGGGGGGTCCTATAATTCACCCCTCCACTTT	CASSLSGGSYNSPLHF
few	TRBD1	TRBV6-9	TRBJ2-5	TGTGCCAGCAGGGACAGGCCACAAGAGACCCAGTACTTC	CASRDRPQETQYF
many	-	TRBV7-3	TRBJ2-3	TGTGCCAGCAGCCCACGGGGGCCCAGCACAGATACGCAGTATTTT	CASSPRGPSTDTQYF
many	TRBD2	TRBV7-2	TRBJ2-1	TGTGCCAGCAGCTTAGGGATGCCTAGCGGGGGGGCCCGGGAAAGTGAGCAGTTCTTC	CASSLGMPSGGARESEQFF
many	-	TRBV28	TRBJ1-1	TGTGCCAGCAGTTTATTACAGATGAACACTGAAGCTTTCTTT	CASSLLQMNTEAFF
-	-	TRBV7-9	TRBJ1-4	TGTGCCAGCAGCTACCAACAGGGCGGCAATGAAAAACTGTTTTTT	CASSYQQGGNEKLFF
many	TRBD2	TRBV20-1	TRBJ2-5	TGCGGGGCAGGAGCGGGGGGGACGGAAGAGACCCAGTACTTC	CGAGAGGTEETQYF
many	-	TRBV5-1	TRBJ2-7	TGCGCCAGCAGCTTACTACGCTATGAACTTGGCTACGAGCAGTACTTC	CASSLLRYELGYEQYF
few	TRBD1	TRBV20-1	TRBJ2-5	TGCAGTGCTAGAGACGGGACAGGACAAGAGACCCAGTACTTC	CSARDGTGQETQYF
few	TRBD1	TRBV6-1	TRBJ1-2	TGTGCCAGCAGTAGGGACAGACGCTTCGCTGGCTACACCTTC	CASSRDRRFAGYTF
-	TRBD1	TRBV10-3	TRBJ1-5	TGTGCCACCAGCGAGACGGACAGGGGAGAGAATCAGCCCCAGCATTTT	CATSETDRGENQPQHF
many	-	TRBV6-1	TRBJ1-2	TGTGCCAGCAGTGATCAGGCCAGGACTTATGGCTACACCTTC	CASSDQARTYGYTF
many	TRBD1	TRBV28	TRBJ1-2	TGTGCCAGCAGCTCAACAGGGGAAACTAACTATGGCTACACCTTC	CASSSTGETNYGYTF
many	TRBD1	TRBV6-2/TRBV6-3	TRBJ2-7	TGTGCCAGCAGTTACTCGGGACAGGGGTCCTACGAGCAGTACTTC	CASSYSGQGSYEQYF
few	TRBD2	TRBV6-2/TRBV6-3	TRBJ2-5	TGTGCCAGCAGTCAGAGGACTAGCGGGCCGGTTATGGAGACCCAGTACTTC	CASSQRTSGPVMETQYF
-	-	TRBV28	TRBJ1-2	TGTGCCAGCAGTTTGCGAGGGAACCTGGGAGGCTACACCTTC	CASSLRGNLGGYTF
-	-	TRBV2	TRBJ2-7	TGTGCCAGCAGCGTAGCCGGGGGCGACTACGAGCAGTACTTC	CASSVAGGDYEQYF
few	TRBD2	TRBV5-1	TRBJ2-1	TGCGCCAGCAGCCCTTTTTTGGCGGGGGGTCAAAGGGAGCAGTTCTTC	CASSPFLAGGQREQFF
-	-	TRBV3-1	TRBJ1-6	TGTGCCAGCAGCGAAAACCGGGTTAGCTCCTATAATTCACCCCTCCACTTT	CASSENRVSSYNSPLHF
many	-	TRBV6-4	TRBJ2-1	TGTGCCAGCAGTGATGGGGGCCTCTCCTACAATGAGCAGTTCTTC	CASSDGGLSYNEQFF
-	-	TRBV20-1	TRBJ1-2	TGCAGTGCTAGTGGAGCAGAGACCTATGGCTACACCTTC	CSASGAETYGYTF
many	TRBD2	TRBV28	TRBJ2-5	TGTGCCAGCAGCCGCCTGGGGCGGGAGGGCGAGACCCAGTACTTC	CASSRLGREGETQYF
once	-	TRBV29-1	TRBJ2-5	TGCAGCGTTACGGCTGAGGTGGAGACCCAGTACTTC	CSVTAEVETQYF
many	-	TRBV20-1	TRBJ1-3	TGCAGTGCCAATGGGCCGAACTCTGGAAACACCATATATTTT	CSANGPNSGNTIYF
many	-	TRBV7-2	TRBJ1-1	TGTGCCAGCAGCTTAATATCCCACGGAGAGGGTGAAGCTTTCTTT	CASSLISHGEGEAFF
many	-	TRBV12-3/TRBV12-4	TRBJ2-5	TGTGCCAGCAGTAACCGGGACGGCTATGGGACCCAGTACTTC	CASSNRDGYGTQYF
many	TRBD2	TRBV2	TRBJ2-3	TGTGCCAGCGGACCAGTGACTAGCGGGGGTAATACGCAGTATTTT	CASGPVTSGGNTQYF
many	-	TRBV27	TRBJ2-7	TGTGCCAGCAGGGTGAACAGGGGGGGCTACGAGCAGTACTTC	CASRVNRGGYEQYF
-	TRBD1	TRBV6-1	TRBJ1-5	TGTGCCAGCAGACCCGGACAGGGTGTTAATCAGCCCCAGCATTTT	CASRPGQGVNQPQHF
many	-	TRBV9	TRBJ2-3	TGTGCCAGCAGCGTAGGGACAGGCACAGATACGCAGTATTTT	CASSVGTGTDTQYF
few	-	TRBV10-2	TRBJ1-1	TGCGCCAGCGGAAGGGGGAACACTGAAGCTTTCTTT	CASGRGNTEAFF
many	TRBD1	TRBV28	TRBJ2-3	TGTGCCAGCGCCTTAAGAGGACAGGGTACGCAGTATTTT	CASALRGQGTQYF
many	-	TRBV5-1	TRBJ1-1	TGCGCCAGCAGCCAGTATGGACAGAGTAACACTGAAGCTTTCTTT	CASSQYGQSNTEAFF
many	TRBD2	TRBV20-1	TRBJ2-5	TGCAGTGCTAGAGGTTGGGCTAGCGGGGGGGCTCTTAAGACCCAGTACTTC	CSARGWASGGALKTQYF
many	TRBD1	TRBV2	TRBJ1-2	TGTGCCAGCAGTTTCAGGGGGCCGGATGGCTACACCTTC	CASSFRGPDGYTF
many	TRBD1	TRBV28	TRBJ2-7	TGTGCCAGCAGTTCCGGGACAGGGGATTCCTACGAGCAGTACTTC	CASSSGTGDSYEQYF
once	TRBD1	TRBV3-1	TRBJ1-4	TGTGCCAGCAGCCAAGATCTCAGGGGGCTTAATGAAAAACTGTTTTTT	CASSQDLRGLNEKLFF
many	TRBD1	TRBV10-1	TRBJ2-1	TGCGCCAGCAGTGAGTTGTGGGACAGGGGGCAAGTCAATGAGCAGTTCTTC	CASSELWDRGQVNEQFF
few	TRBD1	TRBV3-1	TRBJ2-7	TGTGCCAGCAGTCAGACAGGGGGCTGGGACGAGCAGTACTTC	CASSQTGGWDEQYF